These 24 T cell receptor beta chains came from one sample sequenced in a study of response to subunit inactivated influenza vaccine. TCRdb analysed the RT-PCR reads with MiXCR anew, one entry per CDR3 protein. The repertoire has 550,000 to 600,000 distinct CDR3 sequences, about an eighth of them found once; the top ten carry 10%. Sequencing used PBMCs from blood, obtained on the day of vaccination. The receptor set was obtained from a man aged 50 to 60 who received an inactivated influenza vaccine.

V is TRBV10-3 and J is TRBJ1-1; D may be TRBD1 (6 bases). V lost 2 bases to trimming and J lost 4 bases, with 11 bases between them. Germline CDR1 is ENHRY and CDR2 is SYGVKD. This CDR3 region has 14 residues. CDR3 bases: TGTGCCATCAGTGAGAGGGGGGGGGGCACTGAAGCTTTCTTT. It encodes CAISERGGGTEAFF.

This clonotype was recorded at least ten times. The V call is TRBV4-1, the J call TRBJ1-2; D gene unclear. Germline lookup yields CDR1 MGHRA and CDR2 YSYEKL. Trimming removed 0 bases from V and 1 base from J, with 9 bases in between. This CDR3 is 15 amino acids long. The CDR3 DNA follows: TGCGCCAGCAGCCAAGATTACGGGGTTAACTATGGCTACACCTTC. This sequence encodes CASSQDYGVNYGYTF.

In its sample, this clonotype was seen a few times. This rearrangement joins TRBV4-2 to TRBJ2-1; TRBD2 matches at 12 bases. Germline lookup yields CDR1 LGHNA and CDR2 YNFKEQ. CDR3 size: 16 residues. Unmatched junction bases numbered 3, after V lost 0 bases and J lost 6 bases. CDR3: CASSQDLAGGGNEQFF. CDR3 nucleotide sequence: TGTGCCAGCAGCCAAGACCTAGCGGGGGGGGGCAATGAGCAGTTCTTC.

The chain employs TRBV10-3 and TRBJ2-3, with D uncertain. The germline V gene encodes CDR1 ENHRY and CDR2 SYGVKD. This CDR3 region has 14 residues. The V and J ends lost 0 bases and 8 bases respectively, with 12 bases between them. DNA of the CDR3: TGTGCCATCAGTGAGTCAAAGGGTCTCGCTACGCAGTATTTT. Its translation: CAISESKGLATQYF.

In its sample, this clonotype was seen a few times. The gene calls are TRBV15 and TRBJ2-5; 9 bases are a match to TRBD2. Germline assignment: CDR1 LNHNV and CDR2 YYDKDF (reference sequence). The V segment lost 5 bases and the J segment 3 bases; nucleotides outside the gene matches: 7. CDR3 length: 15 amino acids. DNA for the CDR3: TGTGCCACCAGCTCCCGAGCGGGGGGAGAAGAGACCCAGTACTTC. Its translation: CATSSRAGGEETQYF.

The chain has TRBV20-1 and TRBJ1-1; the match to TRBD1 covers 10 bases. Looked up from germline, CDR1 is DFQATT and CDR2 is SNEGSKA (reference sequence). This CDR3 has 15 residues. The CDR3 is CIAQDRDRGYTEAFF. The CDR3 DNA sequence: TGCATTGCCCAGGACAGGGACAGGGGATACACTGAAGCTTTCTTT.

The rearrangement links TRBV4-1 to TRBJ2-5, with 14 bases fitting TRBD2. In germline, CDR1 is MGHRA, CDR2 YSYEKL. After removal of 0 bases from V and 3 bases from J, the junction contained 0 bases not matched to a gene. This CDR3 has 16 amino acids. The DNA for the CDR3 is TGCGCCAGCAGCCAAGAGACTAGCGGGGGGGAAGAGACCCAGTACTTC. This gives the protein CASSQETSGGEETQYF.

The gene calls are TRBV4-2 and TRBJ2-2; 8 bases are a match to TRBD1. After removal of 2 bases from V and 7 bases from J, the junction contained 12 bases not matched to a gene. CDR1 is LGHNA and CDR2 is YNFKEQ in the germline V gene. The CDR3 loop spans 17 amino acids. The CDR3 DNA is TGTGCCAGCAGCCAATTCGTCCTACAGGGGGTACTCGGGGAGCTGTTTTTT. Translation gives CASSQFVLQGVLGELFF.

This clonotype showed up many times. The chain uses TRBV24-1 and TRBJ2-1; perhaps TRBD2 as D (5 bases). CDR3 length: 12 amino acids. V lost 2 bases and J lost 12, with 10 bases in between. Germline-derived CDR1 and CDR2 are KGHDR and SFDVKD. CDR3 protein: CATSDSLLVQFF. The DNA of the CDR3 is TGTGCCACCAGTGATTCCCTACTAGTGCAGTTCTTC.

This clonotype was detected a few times. The chain is built from TRBV29-1 and TRBJ2-7; D is unclear. V dropped 4 bases and J dropped 4 bases, with 17 bases sitting between them. The CDR3 length is 14 residues. Germline CDR1 reads SQVTM; CDR2 reads ANQGSEA. The CDR3 coding sequence is TGCAGCGTTGCTAACCAAATGTTAACGTACGAGCAGTACTTC. Protein sequence: CSVANQMLTYEQYF.

This chain connects TRBV5-1 to TRBJ2-1; 15 nucleotides match TRBD2. The CDR3 sequence is 18 residues long. Germline CDR1 SGHRS, CDR2 YFSETQ. V dropped 3 bases and J dropped 1; count of bases not matched to a gene: 5. The CDR3 nucleotides are TGCGCCAGCAGCTCGGGGACTAGCGGGGGGACGTCCTACAATGAGCAGTTCTTC. It is translated as CASSSGTSGGTSYNEQFF.

V usage is TRBV19 and J usage is TRBJ1-4; D perhaps matches TRBD1 (6 bases). The ends were cut back, 5 bases at V and 12 bases at J, with 13 bases in the middle. CDR3 length: 12 amino acids. Germline V gene lookup returns CDR1 LNHDA and CDR2 SQIVND (reference sequence). The CDR3 nucleotides are TGTGCCAGTAGTCCAATCAGGGGAGAACTGTTTTTT. It translates to CASSPIRGELFF.

Only a few counts were recorded for this clonotype. V is TRBV12-3 or TRBV12-4 and J is TRBJ2-7; D is ambiguous. The V gene lost 4 bases and the J gene lost 5 bases, with 12 bases spanning the gap. The CDR3 loop spans 13 amino acids. The CDR3 sequence is CASSSTIGDEQYF. CDR3 coding DNA: TGTGCCAGCAGTTCGACGATAGGTGACGAGCAGTACTTC.

This clonotype came up many times. The genes are TRBV12-3 or TRBV12-4 and TRBJ1-5, with 8 bases identical to TRBD1. The ends lost 8 bases at V and 5 bases at J; junction bases unmatched: 5. The CDR3 runs 13 residues. CDR3 sequence reads: CASRGQGDQPQHF. The CDR3 region has the DNA TGTGCCAGCCGTGGACAGGGCGATCAGCCCCAGCATTTT.

V and J are TRBV27 and TRBJ2-5, with no clear D. The germline CDR1 and CDR2 sequences are MNHEY and SMNVEV (reference sequence). The V end lost 5 bases, the J end lost 5 bases, and 18 bases lay between the germline ends. The CDR3 has 15 residues. DNA of the CDR3: TGTGCCAGCAGTCTTACCACCTCTACAATGGAGACCCAGTACTTC. It is translated as CASSLTTSTMETQYF.

V gene TRBV5-6 combines with J gene TRBJ2-4; D may be TRBD1 (5 bases). The germline gives CDR1 SGHDT, CDR2 YYEEEE. V shed 6 bases and J shed 3 bases, with 16 bases lying between them. The CDR3 contains 15 residues. The CDR3 here is CASTLKGLDKNIQYF. For the CDR3, the DNA is TGTGCCAGCACGCTGAAGGGGCTTGACAAAAACATTCAGTACTTC.

This clonotype was recorded a few times. The V call is TRBV28, the J call TRBJ2-2; D unclear. Trimming took off 1 base at V and 0 bases at J, with 9 bases between the two ends. This CDR3 has 16 residues. The germline gives CDR1 MDHEN, CDR2 SYDVKM. CDR3 DNA sequence: TGTGCCAGCAGTTTATTGGCCACCTCGAACACCGGGGAGCTGTTTTTT. The encoded protein is CASSLLATSNTGELFF.

The gene calls are TRBV18 and TRBJ2-6; a weak D match, TRBD1 (6 bases). The CDR3 is 16 amino acids. CDR1 is KGHSH and CDR2 is LQKENI in the germline V gene. V lost 5 bases and J lost 4, with 15 bases in between. CDR3: CASSRQDGLGANVLTF. CDR3 sequence (DNA): TGTGCCAGCTCAAGACAGGACGGATTGGGGGCCAACGTCCTGACTTTC.

This clonotype was observed a few times. J is TRBJ1-2 and V is TRBV7-2; D unresolved. Germline CDR1 SGHTA, CDR2 FQGNSA. This CDR3 has 12 residues. V lost 1 base, J lost 8 bases, and 8 bases lay in between. This CDR3 is CASSLDIAGYTF. The CDR3 nucleotides are TGTGCCAGCAGCTTAGACATCGCGGGCTACACCTTC.

The chain couples TRBV9 to TRBJ2-5, with a tentative D call TRBD2 (5 bases). The germline V gene has CDR1 SGDLS and CDR2 YYNGEE. This CDR3 region has 14 residues. Deletions cut 0 bases from V and 5 bases from J, with 11 bases between. The CDR3 here is CASSVGPTGETQYF. CDR3 coding DNA: TGTGCCAGCAGCGTAGGTCCAACGGGGGAGACCCAGTACTTC.

V gene TRBV20-1 combines with J gene TRBJ2-2; 8 bases line up with TRBD2. CDR1 DFQATT and CDR2 SNEGSKA come from the germline V gene (reference sequence). V was pared by 0 bases and J by 4 bases, with 7 bases of the junction left unmatched. This CDR3 is built from 16 residues. CDR3 DNA: TGCAGTGCTAGAGATCGCCGGGAGGGCGCCACCGGGGAGCTGTTTTTT. Translation: CSARDRREGATGELFF.

The chain has TRBV20-1 and TRBJ1-2; D not certain. CDR3 length equals 13 residues. V shed 2 bases and J shed 1 base, with 8 bases lying between them. CDR1 and CDR2 (germline): DFQATT, SNEGSKA (reference sequence). The CDR3 is CSARRNLNYGYTF. CDR3 nucleotides: TGCAGTGCTAGACGAAACCTTAACTATGGCTACACCTTC.

In its sample, this clonotype was seen a few times. This chain connects TRBV14 to TRBJ2-3; D is unresolved. Trimming shortened V by 5 bases and J by 7 bases, and 7 bases separated the two germline ends. The CDR3 covers 11 residues. CDR1 is SGHDN, CDR2 FVKESK, per germline. CDR3 in DNA: TGTGCCAGCAGCTCGGAGTATACGCAGTATTTT. Protein sequence: CASSSEYTQYF.

The chain joins TRBV3-1 to TRBJ2-1; D might be TRBD1 (5 bases). Germline V lookup: CDR1 LGHDT, CDR2 YNNKEL (reference sequence). This CDR3 has 14 amino acids. V gave up 5 bases and J gave up 6 bases, with 14 bases separating them. The CDR3 sequence: CASSDLRQSNEQFF. As DNA, the CDR3 is TGTGCCAGCAGCGATCTGCGACAGAGCAATGAGCAGTTCTTC.